Listed below are T cell receptor beta chains from one sample, sequenced in a study of blood T cell repertoires in COVID-19. Only in-frame clones appear in the TCRdb table, and some are missing; sequencing was by immunoSEQ multiplex PCR. The table shows approximately 100,000 clones, with just under 90% occurring only once. The specimen was peripheral blood. The receptors originated from a human donor in a cohort sampled during active COVID-19. Each CDR3 is given with its conserved first and last residue. D genes are given only for firm matches. Not every row has a clone size; where given, it reads once, few, many or a size class.

size: .; D: TRBD2; V: TRBV6-1; J: TRBJ2-3; DNA: TGTGCCAGCAGTGAACGCGGGGGGGTTACAGATACGCAGTATTTT; CDR3: CASSERGGVTDTQYF
size: .; D: .; V: TRBV9; J: TRBJ2-3; DNA: TGTGCCAGCAGCGTCTGGAGGGGAAGTAGCACAGATACGCAGTATTTT; CDR3: CASSVWRGSSTDTQYF
size: .; D: TRBD2; V: TRBV7-9; J: TRBJ2-3; DNA: TGTGCCAGCAGTCCCCGGGGAGGGTCCGGAGATACGCAGTATTTT; CDR3: CASSPRGGSGDTQYF
size: .; D: TRBD1; V: TRBV5-1; J: TRBJ1-1; DNA: TGCGCCAGCAGCTCCGGGACAGGGAACGGAGCTTTCTTT; CDR3: CASSSGTGNGAFF
size: .; D: .; V: TRBV7-8; J: TRBJ2-5; DNA: TGTGCCAGCAGCTCCCCGACAGCGAACCTAGAGACCCAGTACTTC; CDR3: CASSSPTANLETQYF
size: .; D: TRBD2; V: TRBV5-6; J: TRBJ2-7; DNA: TGTGCCAGCAGCTTGGGGCTAGCGGGAGTCGAGCAGTACTTC; CDR3: CASSLGLAGVEQYF
size: .; D: .; V: TRBV5-6; J: TRBJ2-7; DNA: TGTGCCAGCAGCTTCTCAGGCGAGCAGTACTTC; CDR3: CASSFSGEQYF
size: .; D: TRBD1; V: TRBV18; J: TRBJ2-7; DNA: TGTGCCAGCTCAGGGCAGGGGGCCCTTTCTTCCTACGAGCAGTACTTC; CDR3: CASSGQGALSSYEQYF
size: few; D: .; V: TRBV30; J: TRBJ1-5; DNA: TGTGCCTGGAGGCCGACCGCGGGGAGCAATCAGCCCCAGCATTTT; CDR3: CAWRPTAGSNQPQHF
size: once; D: .; V: TRBV7-2; J: TRBJ1-1; DNA: TGTGCCAGCAGCGTACAGGGTGGGGCCTCTGAAGCTTTCTTT; CDR3: CASSVQGGASEAFF
size: .; D: TRBD1; V: TRBV2; J: TRBJ1-5; DNA: TGTGCCAGCAGCACGGACAGGGGCGGGCCCCAGCATTTT; CDR3: CASSTDRGGPQHF
size: once; D: .; V: TRBV20-1; J: TRBJ1-1; DNA: TGCAGTGCTACCCGAGTGACTGAGGCTTTCTTT; CDR3: CSATRVTEAFF
size: .; D: .; V: TRBV6-5; J: TRBJ2-2; DNA: TGTGCCAGCATGTGGGGCCGCACCGGGGAGCTGTTTTTT; CDR3: CASMWGRTGELFF
size: .; D: .; V: TRBV3-1/TRBV3-2; J: TRBJ1-4; DNA: TGTGCCAGCAGCCAAGATCGTGCGGGGGCAAGGGAAAAACTGTTTTTT; CDR3: CASSQDRAGAREKLFF
size: .; D: .; V: TRBV6-2/TRBV6-3; J: TRBJ2-7; DNA: TGTGCCAGCAGTTTCGGCTACGAGCAGTACTTC; CDR3: CASSFGYEQYF
size: .; D: TRBD1; V: TRBV27; J: TRBJ2-5; DNA: TGTGCCAGCAGTTTGGAGTACAGGGGGCGTCAAGAGACCCAGTACTTC; CDR3: CASSLEYRGRQETQYF
size: .; D: .; V: TRBV7-9; J: TRBJ2-3; DNA: TGTGCCAGCAGCCCGTCCAGTACGCAGTATTTT; CDR3: CASSPSSTQYF
size: .; D: .; V: TRBV7-5; J: TRBJ2-7; DNA: TGTGCCAGAAGGGCCAGCGGGGGGGCGGACCCTAGTCAGTACGAGCAGTACTTC; CDR3: CARRASGGADPSQYEQYF
size: .; D: TRBD1; V: TRBV18; J: TRBJ1-5; DNA: TGTGCCAGCTCCGCGGACAGGGTGGGTCAGCCCCAGCATTTT; CDR3: CASSADRVGQPQHF
size: .; D: TRBD1; V: TRBV9; J: TRBJ1-2; DNA: TGTGCCAGCAGCCCGGACAGGCAGAACTATGGCTACACCTTC; CDR3: CASSPDRQNYGYTF
size: .; D: TRBD2; V: TRBV4-3; J: TRBJ2-3; DNA: TGCGCCAGCAGCCAAGGGACTAGCGGGAGGGATACGCAGTATTTT; CDR3: CASSQGTSGRDTQYF
size: once; D: TRBD1; V: TRBV7-9; J: TRBJ1-1; DNA: TGTGCCAGCAGTTCGGACAGGGAGCGCACGAAAAAAGCTTTCTTT; CDR3: CASSSDRERTKKAFF
size: .; D: .; V: TRBV7-3; J: TRBJ2-5; DNA: TGTGCCAGCAGCTTATACAGAAAAGAGACCCAGTACTTC; CDR3: CASSLYRKETQYF
size: .; D: TRBD2; V: TRBV5-6; J: TRBJ2-1; DNA: TGTGCCAGCAGCTCCGGACTAGGCAGGAGCAATGAGCAGTTCTTC; CDR3: CASSSGLGRSNEQFF
size: .; D: .; V: TRBV5-1; J: TRBJ1-2; DNA: TGCGCCAGCAGCTTGGATGGGGCGTCTGGCTACACCTTC; CDR3: CASSLDGASGYTF
size: .; D: TRBD1; V: TRBV24-1; J: TRBJ2-1; DNA: TGTGCCACCAGTGACCCAAAAAGACAGGGGGACTACAATGAGCAGTTCTTC; CDR3: CATSDPKRQGDYNEQFF
size: .; D: TRBD1; V: TRBV7-9; J: TRBJ2-7; DNA: TGTGCCAGCAGACCTACAGGGGGCACGACGAACGAGCAGTACTTC; CDR3: CASRPTGGTTNEQYF
size: .; D: TRBD1; V: TRBV6-2/TRBV6-3; J: TRBJ2-7; DNA: TGTGCCAGCAGTTACTGGGGACAGGGACCCTACGAGCAGTACTTC; CDR3: CASSYWGQGPYEQYF
size: once; D: TRBD1; V: TRBV15; J: TRBJ1-6; DNA: TGTGCCACCAGCAGAGGACAGGGTAATTCACCCCTCCACTTT; CDR3: CATSRGQGNSPLHF
size: .; D: .; V: TRBV6-5; J: TRBJ1-2; DNA: TGTGCCAGCAGTCAGGGTAACTATGGCTACACCTTC; CDR3: CASSQGNYGYTF
size: .; D: .; V: TRBV5-1; J: TRBJ2-3; DNA: TGCGCCAGCAGCTTGGAGGGTTGGGGAGAGACCTTCACAGATACGCAGTATTTT; CDR3: CASSLEGWGETFTDTQYF
size: .; D: .; V: TRBV9; J: TRBJ2-4; DNA: TGTGCCAGCAGCGACGGTTACAAAAACATTCAGTACTTC; CDR3: CASSDGYKNIQYF
size: .; D: .; V: TRBV15; J: TRBJ1-3; DNA: TGTGCCACCAGCAGAGATCACACAGGGTCTGGAAACACCATATATTTT; CDR3: CATSRDHTGSGNTIYF
size: .; D: .; V: TRBV5-5; J: TRBJ2-1; DNA: TGTGCCAGCAGCGCACCACAGGGTTTGGCCTCTAATGAGCAGTTCTTC; CDR3: CASSAPQGLASNEQFF
size: .; D: .; V: TRBV6-2/TRBV6-3; J: TRBJ1-5; DNA: TGTGCCAGCAGTGGGGGGCAGCCCCAGCATTTT; CDR3: CASSGGQPQHF
size: .; D: TRBD2; V: TRBV13; J: TRBJ2-6; DNA: TGTGCCAGCTCATTGTCGGCGGGGGAAGTTGGGGCCAACGTCCTGACTTTC; CDR3: CASSLSAGEVGANVLTF
size: .; D: TRBD1; V: TRBV19; J: TRBJ1-2; DNA: TGTGCCAGTCGTGGCCTCGACAGGGGAGGGGACACCTTC; CDR3: CASRGLDRGGDTF
size: .; D: .; V: TRBV7-2; J: TRBJ2-3; DNA: TGTGCCAGCAGCAGAGAGGAGAGGATCACAGATACGCAGTATTTT; CDR3: CASSREERITDTQYF
size: .; D: .; V: TRBV24-1; J: TRBJ1-5; DNA: TGTGCCACCAGTGATCGGACAAAACCCGCCTGGCCCCAGCATTTT; CDR3: CATSDRTKPAWPQHF
size: once; D: TRBD2; V: TRBV7-8; J: TRBJ2-3; DNA: TGTGCCAGCAGCCCCGAAACGGGGGGGCGCACAGATACGCAGTATTTT; CDR3: CASSPETGGRTDTQYF
size: .; D: .; V: TRBV14; J: TRBJ1-2; DNA: TGTGCCAGCAGCCAAGCCAGGGGCGACTATGGCTACACCTTC; CDR3: CASSQARGDYGYTF
size: .; D: .; V: TRBV19; J: TRBJ2-2; DNA: TGTGCCAGTAGTATCCGGACATACGGTTGGGAGCTGTTTTTT; CDR3: CASSIRTYGWELFF
size: .; D: TRBD1; V: TRBV6-5; J: TRBJ1-1; DNA: TGTGCCAGCAGGGACAGGGGGGACACTGAAGCTTTCTTT; CDR3: CASRDRGDTEAFF
size: .; D: .; V: TRBV28; J: TRBJ2-2; DNA: TGTGCCAGCAGCGGTACCCAGGGGTATTACACCGGGGAGCTGTTTTTT; CDR3: CASSGTQGYYTGELFF
size: .; D: TRBD1; V: TRBV10-3; J: TRBJ2-7; DNA: TGTGCCATCAGCCGGACAGGGGCGAGGGAGCAGTACTTC; CDR3: CAISRTGAREQYF
size: .; D: .; V: TRBV27; J: TRBJ2-1; DNA: TGTGCCAGCATAGGATGGGGGGCCTACAATGAGCAGTTCTTC; CDR3: CASIGWGAYNEQFF
size: .; D: .; V: TRBV5-1; J: TRBJ1-1; DNA: TGCGCCAGCAGCCCAATTAGCAACACTGAAGCTTTCTTT; CDR3: CASSPISNTEAFF